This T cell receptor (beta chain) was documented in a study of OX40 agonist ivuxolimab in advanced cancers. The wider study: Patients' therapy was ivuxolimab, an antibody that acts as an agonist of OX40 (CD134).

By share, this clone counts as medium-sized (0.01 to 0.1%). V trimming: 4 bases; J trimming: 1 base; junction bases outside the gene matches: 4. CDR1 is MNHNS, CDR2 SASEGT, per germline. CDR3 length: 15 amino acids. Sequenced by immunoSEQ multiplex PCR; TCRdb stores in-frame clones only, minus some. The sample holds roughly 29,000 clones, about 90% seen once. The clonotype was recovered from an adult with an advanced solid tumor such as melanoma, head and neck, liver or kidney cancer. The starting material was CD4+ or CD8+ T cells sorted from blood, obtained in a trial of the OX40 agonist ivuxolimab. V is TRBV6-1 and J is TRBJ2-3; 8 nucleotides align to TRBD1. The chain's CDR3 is CASSVETGGTDTQYF. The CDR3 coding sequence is TGTGCCAGCAGTGTGGAGACAGGGGGCACAGATACGCAGTATTTT.